This passage covers 32 T cell receptor beta chains from one sample sequenced in a study of blood T cell repertoires in COVID-19. Sequencing was performed with immunoSEQ multiplex PCR; in TCRdb, only in-frame clones are kept and a portion is missing. In the table there are approximately 150,000 clones, just under 85% of which are singletons. Material: PBMCs or T cells enriched from blood (not recorded which). The receptor source for this set is a woman aged 45-60 years with acute COVID-19.

The gene calls are TRBV15 and TRBJ2-7; a weak D match, TRBD1 (5 bases). With 3 bases removed from V and 7 bases from J, the gap between germline ends came to 16 bases. This CDR3 is built from 14 residues. Germline CDR1 is LNHNV and CDR2 is YYDKDF (reference sequence). CDR3 protein: CATSRLGLEDEQYF. In DNA, the CDR3 is TGTGCCACCAGCAGGTTGGGGCTAGAGGATGAGCAGTACTTC.

J is TRBJ2-7 and V is TRBV25-1, with TRBD2 matching 7 bases. Trimming at V came to 3 bases and at J to 3 bases, leaving 2 bases not matched to a gene. The CDR3 extends over 13 amino acids. Germline lookup yields CDR1 MGHDK and CDR2 SYGVNS. The CDR3: CASSEWGGYEQYF. CDR3 coding DNA: TGTGCCAGCAGTGAGTGGGGGGGCTACGAGCAGTACTTC.

This clone was seen more than once but under ten times. This chain uses TRBV7-6 with TRBJ2-1, with 11 bases aligning to TRBD2. The CDR3 length is 16 residues. CDR1 and CDR2 (germline): SGHVS, FNYEAQ. The V segment lost 5 bases and the J segment 7 bases; nucleotides outside the gene matches: 10. The CDR3 nucleotides read TGTGCCAGCAGCCGTCAAACTAGCGGGAGTTTTAATGAGCAGTTCTTC. Its translation is CASSRQTSGSFNEQFF.

The chain is built from TRBV5-1 and TRBJ1-4, with 9 bases identical to TRBD1. Germline assignment: CDR1 SGHRS and CDR2 YFSETQ. CDR3 size: 15 residues. Trimming took 6 bases from V and 7 from J; bases not matched to a gene: 10. In DNA form, the CDR3 reads TGCGCCAGCACCGATATGAGGACAGGGGCTGAAAAACTGTTTTTT. It codes for CASTDMRTGAEKLFF.

The chain uses TRBV6-5 and TRBJ1-5; D not resolved. There are 16 residues in the CDR3. Germline CDR1 MNHEY, CDR2 SVGAGI. Deletions cut 4 bases from V and 0 bases from J, with 13 bases between. CDR3: CASSSRTGYSNQPQHF. The CDR3 DNA follows: TGTGCCAGCAGTTCTCGGACTGGGTATAGCAATCAGCCCCAGCATTTT.

The chain is built from TRBV25-1 and TRBJ1-2, with D tentatively TRBD1 (5 bases). The CDR3 contains 14 residues. Germline-derived CDR1 and CDR2 are MGHDK and SYGVNS. V lost 4 bases, J lost 7 bases, and 16 bases lay in between. The CDR3 region has the DNA TGTGCCAGCAGTGGCAGGGCCCCTTTAGGTGGCTACACCTTC. Amino acid sequence: CASSGRAPLGGYTF.

The chain is built from TRBV3-1 (or the pseudogene TRBV3-2) and TRBJ1-4, with 8 bases identical to TRBD1. The germline V gene encodes CDR1 LGHDT and CDR2 YNNKEL (reference sequence). The CDR3 covers 15 residues. V dropped 5 bases and J dropped 8; count of bases not matched to a gene: 10. The CDR3, as DNA: TGTGCCAGCAGCACACGGACAGGGCAAGGGGAAAAACTGTTTTTT. This sequence encodes CASSTRTGQGEKLFF.

This sequence joins TRBV23-1 and TRBJ2-2; 7 bases agree with TRBD2. TRBV23-1 is an ORF for which the function is uncertain. The length of the CDR3 is 17 residues. The junction had 7 bases not matched to a gene; V was cut back by 2 bases and J by 1 base. The DNA of the CDR3 is TGCGCCAGCAGTCAACCGGACGGGAGGAGGAACACCGGGGAGCTGTTTTTT. Protein sequence: CASSQPDGRRNTGELFF.

V usage is TRBV14 and J usage is TRBJ2-7; possible D gene TRBD1, 6 bases. This CDR3 has 14 residues. Between the trimmed V and J ends, which lost 1 base and 6 bases, there was a span of 13 bases. Germline assignment: CDR1 SGHDN and CDR2 FVKESK. DNA for the CDR3: TGTGCCAGCAGCCAAGTTACCCTAGGGGGCGAGCAGTACTTC. Protein sequence: CASSQVTLGGEQYF.

V and J are TRBV29-1 and TRBJ2-5; 7 bases align to TRBD1. This CDR3 contains 14 residues. After removal of 2 bases from V and 7 bases from J, the junction contained 10 bases not matched to a gene. Germline V gene lookup returns CDR1 SQVTM and CDR2 ANQGSEA. The CDR3 loop reads CSVERDSPGGTQYF. The CDR3 nucleotides read TGCAGCGTTGAACGGGACAGCCCAGGAGGGACCCAGTACTTC.

The genes are TRBV27 and TRBJ1-1; D is possibly TRBD1 (6 bases). Trimming removed 1 base at V and 5 bases at J, with 8 bases between. Germline CDR1 and CDR2: MNHEY and SMNVEV (reference sequence). The CDR3 is made up of 13 amino acids. This chain's CDR3 is CASSLFDRTEAFF. The CDR3 coding sequence is TGTGCCAGCAGTTTATTCGACAGGACTGAAGCTTTCTTT.

This sequence joins TRBV7-6 and TRBJ2-5; 8 positions match TRBD1. In germline, CDR1 is SGHVS, CDR2 FNYEAQ. The CDR3 runs to 15 residues. The V gene end was trimmed by 4 bases and the J gene end by 5 bases; junction bases not matched to a gene: 9. CDR3 residues: CASSSLLWTGETQYF. The DNA of the CDR3 is TGTGCCAGCAGCTCCCTCCTTTGGACAGGGGAGACCCAGTACTTC.

The rearrangement links TRBV9 to TRBJ2-2, with unresolved D. V was trimmed by 4 bases and J by 7 bases, leaving 11 bases between them. The CDR3 is 13 residues long. The germline gives CDR1 SGDLS, CDR2 YYNGEE. The CDR3 DNA follows: TGTGCCAGCAGCCCATCAAGTAGCGGGGAGCTGTTTTTT. Translated: CASSPSSSGELFF.

The rearrangement uses TRBV7-9 and TRBJ2-3, with 13 bases aligning to TRBD2. Trimming cost V 1 base and J 0 bases; bases outside gene matches: 1. The germline V gene encodes CDR1 SEHNR and CDR2 FQNEAQ (reference sequence). The length of the CDR3 is 17 residues. The CDR3 spells CASSLGGLAGSTDTQYF. In DNA form, the CDR3 reads TGTGCCAGCAGCTTAGGGGGACTAGCGGGAAGCACAGATACGCAGTATTTT. Variable domain in full (rest from reference TRBV7-9 and TRBJ2-3): DTGVSQNPRHKITKRGQNVTFRCDPISEHNRLYWYRQTLGQGPEFLTYFQNEAQLEKSRLLSDRFSAERPKGSFSTLEIQRTEQGDSAMYLCASSLGGLAGSTDTQYFGPGTRLTVL.

V and J are TRBV7-3 and TRBJ1-1; D call uncertain. Trimming took 3 bases from V and 2 from J, leaving 7 bases between them. CDR3 length: 13 amino acids. Germline lookup yields CDR1 SGHTA and CDR2 FQGTGA. The CDR3 is CASSFRSNTEAFF. CDR3 DNA: TGTGCCAGCAGCTTCCGGAGTAACACTGAAGCTTTCTTT. Based on the CDR3 plus reference TRBV7-3 and TRBJ1-1, the full variable domain is GAGVSQTPSNKVTEKGKYVELRCDPISGHTALYWYRQSLGQGPEFLIYFQGTGAADDSGLPNDRFFAVRPEGSVSTLKIQRTERGDSAVYLCASSFRSNTEAFFGQGTRLTVV.

Turning to this clone: One end of the junction does not line up with germline, which may come from a read error. V usage is TRBV19 and J usage is TRBJ2-5; the match to TRBD2 covers 11 bases. Per the germline V gene, CDR1 is LNHDA and CDR2 is SQIVND (reference sequence). The CDR3 is made up of 15 amino acids. The CDR3 protein is CACSGRATGQETQYF. In nucleotides, the CDR3 is TGTGCCTGTAGCGGGAGGGCCACGGGACAAGAGACCCAGTACTTC.

CDR3 sequence reads: CASSLAGTGYTF. Written as DNA, the CDR3 is TGCGCCAGCAGCTTGGCCGGTACTGGCTACACCTTC. V gene TRBV5-1 combines with J gene TRBJ1-2; D is uncertain. The CDR3 loop spans 12 amino acids. CDR1 and CDR2 from the germline V gene are SGHRS and YFSETQ. Trimming shortened V by 0 bases and J by 7 bases, and 7 bases separated the two germline ends. The full variable domain, completed using reference TRBV5-1 and TRBJ1-2, is KAGVTQTPRYLIKTRGQQVTLSCSPISGHRSVSWYQQTPGQGLQFLFEYFSETQRNKGNFPGRFSGRQFSNSRSEMNVSTLELGDSALYLCASSLAGTGYTFGSGTRLTVV.

This clone was observed a few times. The chain recombines TRBV12-5 with TRBJ2-3, with 7 bases fitting TRBD1. The germline gives CDR1 LGHNT, CDR2 FRNRAP. The ends lost 5 bases at V and 2 bases at J; junction bases unmatched: 4. CDR3 length equals 14 residues. The CDR3 DNA reads TGTGCTAGTGGTCGGGACAGCCACACAGATACGCAGTATTTT. Residues: CASGRDSHTDTQYF.

The chain joins TRBV7-2 to TRBJ2-7, with a tentative D call TRBD2 (5 bases). CDR1 is SGHTA and CDR2 is FQGNSA in the germline V gene. V lost 5 bases, J lost 9 bases, and 20 bases lay in between. The CDR3 runs 14 residues. The CDR3 coding sequence is TGTGCCAGCAGCGCACCGGACTTGCCGCTGTTGCAGTACTTC. Protein sequence: CASSAPDLPLLQYF.

The genes are TRBV24-1 and TRBJ2-3, with TRBD2 as a possible D gene (6 bases). V was cut by 4 bases and J by 0 bases, with 10 bases left in between. Germline V gene lookup returns CDR1 KGHDR and CDR2 SFDVKD. CDR3 size: 15 residues. The CDR3: CATSENAGSTDTQYF. CDR3 DNA: TGTGCCACCAGTGAGAATGCGGGGAGCACAGATACGCAGTATTTT.

The DNA for the CDR3 is TGTGCCAGCACCCAGGCCCTCACCGAGAGTTCACCCCTCCACTTT. It codes for CASTQALTESSPLHF. The chain recombines TRBV5-5 with TRBJ1-6; D is uncertain. Per the germline V gene, CDR1 is SGHKS and CDR2 is YYEKEE (reference sequence). The CDR3 extends over 15 amino acids. Trimming removed 6 bases at V and 9 bases at J, with 19 bases between. The variable domain in full, completed from reference TRBV5-5 and TRBJ1-6, reads DAGVTQSPTHLIKTRGQQVTLRCSPISGHKSVSWYQQVLGQGPQFIFQYYEKEERGRGNFPDRFSARQFPNYSSELNVNALLLGDSALYLCASTQALTESSPLHFGNGTRLTVT.

The chain carries TRBV24-1 and TRBJ2-2; TRBD1 matches 9 bases. The CDR3 runs 13 residues. CDR1 KGHDR and CDR2 SFDVKD come from the germline V gene. V gave up 9 bases and J gave up 3 bases; unmatched junction bases: 1. For the CDR3, the DNA is TGTGCCACCCGACAGGGGGACACCGGGGAGCTGTTTTTT. Residues: CATRQGDTGELFF.

The chain combines TRBV5-4 with TRBJ2-7; perhaps TRBD2 as D (5 bases). The CDR3 runs 14 residues. The ends were cut back, 4 bases at V and 0 bases at J, with 11 bases in the middle. Looked up from germline, CDR1 is SGHNT and CDR2 is YYREEE (reference sequence). The CDR3 is CASSTPGSSYEQYF. The CDR3 DNA is TGTGCCAGCAGCACCCCTGGGAGCTCCTACGAGCAGTACTTC.

V is TRBV7-3 and J is TRBJ2-3; perhaps TRBD2 as D (6 bases). This CDR3 has 15 residues. V was trimmed by 6 bases and J by 4 bases, leaving 17 bases between them. Germline V gene data show CDR1 as SGHTA and CDR2 as FQGTGA. CDR3 nucleotides: TGTGCCAGCAGTCCATCGGGAGTTGGGGCAGATACGCAGTATTTT. Protein product: CASSPSGVGADTQYF.

This clone was counted a few times. The V gene is TRBV9, the J gene TRBJ2-2, with D uncertain. CDR1 is SGDLS, CDR2 YYNGEE, per germline. Trimming took off 2 bases at V and 4 bases at J, with 12 bases between the two ends. This CDR3 has 15 residues. This CDR3 is CASSVYTSGTGELFF. CDR3 DNA: TGTGCCAGCAGCGTGTACACGTCGGGCACCGGGGAGCTGTTTTTT.

The chain joins TRBV19 to TRBJ1-4; 11 bases align to TRBD1. This CDR3 has 18 residues. The V gene end was trimmed by 4 bases and the J gene end by 3 bases; junction bases not matched to a gene: 10. Germline-derived CDR1 and CDR2 are LNHDA and SQIVND (reference sequence). The CDR3 DNA is TGTGCCAGTAGTAAATCGAGAGGACAGGGGGCGTCTAATGAAAAACTGTTTTTT. Translation gives CASSKSRGQGASNEKLFF.

The genes are TRBV6-1 and TRBJ2-7; 12 bases line up with TRBD1. The CDR3 totals 17 residues. The junction had 6 bases not matched to a gene; V was cut back by 2 bases and J by 1 base. Germline CDR1 and CDR2: MNHNS and SASEGT. Here the CDR3 reads CASSEWGQGAHSYEQYF. The DNA for the CDR3 is TGTGCCAGCAGTGAATGGGGACAGGGGGCCCATTCCTACGAGCAGTACTTC.

The chain carries TRBV3-1 (or the pseudogene TRBV3-2) and TRBJ1-1, with 8 bases that match TRBD1. The CDR3 contains 16 residues. Germline V lookup: CDR1 LGHDT, CDR2 YNNKEL (reference sequence). V gave up 0 bases and J gave up 7 bases; unmatched junction bases: 10. For the CDR3, the DNA is TGTGCCAGCAGCCAAGATCGTACAGGGGGACTTTGTGAAGCTTTCTTT. Encoded protein: CASSQDRTGGLCEAFF.

The V and J genes are TRBV10-3 and TRBJ2-3; possible D gene TRBD2, 6 bases. V was cut by 0 bases and J by 4 bases, with 17 bases left in between. Germline V gives CDR1 ENHRY, CDR2 SYGVKD. This CDR3 comprises 17 residues. CDR3 sequence: CAISESNHVRDADTQYF. CDR3 nucleotides: TGTGCCATCAGTGAGTCGAACCATGTGCGGGATGCAGATACGCAGTATTTT.

The V call is TRBV7-8, the J call TRBJ2-7, with D possibly being TRBD1 (6 bases). Trimming cost V 4 bases and J 2 bases, with 18 bases left between them. The CDR3 extends over 16 amino acids. In germline, CDR1 is SGHVS, CDR2 FQNEAQ. CDR3: CASSWDERDTTYEQYF. CDR3 bases: TGTGCCAGCAGCTGGGACGAGAGGGACACCACCTACGAGCAGTACTTC. Together with reference TRBV7-8 and TRBJ2-7, the CDR3 gives the full variable domain: GAGVSQSPRYKVAKRGQDVALRCDPISGHVSLFWYQQALGQGPEFLTYFQNEAQLDKSGLPSDRFFAERPEGSVSTLKIQRTQQEDSAVYLCASSWDERDTTYEQYFGPGTRLTVT.

The J gene is TRBJ2-1, the V gene TRBV10-3; D gene unclear. Looked up from germline, CDR1 is ENHRY and CDR2 is SYGVKD. V lost 3 bases and J 8 bases, leaving 11 bases between the germline ends. This CDR3 is 13 amino acids long. The CDR3 DNA follows: TGTGCCATCAGTGAAATAGAAACGGATGAGCAGTTCTTC. This gives the protein CAISEIETDEQFF.

This clone was seen just once. This sequence joins TRBV19 and TRBJ2-3, with D tentatively TRBD1 (5 bases). Per the germline V gene, CDR1 is LNHDA and CDR2 is SQIVND (reference sequence). V was shortened by 4 bases and J by 1 base, with 9 bases between the two germline ends. This CDR3 spans 14 amino acids. CDR3 region: CASSTQGGTDTQYF. In nucleotides, the CDR3 is TGTGCCAGTAGTACGCAGGGTGGCACAGATACGCAGTATTTT.